This is a list of T cell receptor beta chains from one sample in a study of CD8+ T cells in alopecia areata. Sequencing used immunoSEQ multiplex PCR; TCRdb keeps in-frame clones, though not all of them. In the table there are more than 150,000 clones, 45% to 60% of which are singletons. The material was CD8+ T cells sorted from blood, obtained between weeks 51 and 52, from a patient treated with tofacitinib. All receptors derive from a human donor with alopecia areata. Both conserved end residues are part of each CDR3. The D gene is left open where the match is weak. Clone sizes are given selectively: once, few, many, or a class where the clone is expanded.

>TRBV27|TRBJ2-2|-|-
TGTGCCAGCTCTGGGGGCAGGGTTGCCGGGGAGCTGTTTTTT
CASSGGRVAGELFF
>TRBV2|TRBJ1-6|-|TRBD1
TGTGCCAGCAGTCAGACCGGGACAGCCTCCTATAATTCACCCCTCCACTTT
CASSQTGTASYNSPLHF
>TRBV29-1|TRBJ2-3|few|-
TGCAGCGTTGGCGACGGTGCCGATCTCACAGATACGCAGTATTTT
CSVGDGADLTDTQYF
>TRBV19|TRBJ1-2|few|-
TGTGCCAGTAGTATTGGACGGACTAACTATGGCTACACCTTC
CASSIGRTNYGYTF
>TRBV5-4|TRBJ2-3|-|TRBD2
TGTGCCAGCAGCCCTCGGGCGGGGGGGAGCACAGATACGCAGTATTTT
CASSPRAGGSTDTQYF
>TRBV7-9|TRBJ2-7|-|TRBD1
TGTGCCAGCAGCTTTGATGGGACAGGGTGGTACGAGCAGTACTTC
CASSFDGTGWYEQYF
>TRBV5-6|TRBJ1-6|-|-
TGTGCCAGCAGCTTCGGACGGACCAATAATTCACCCCTCCACTTT
CASSFGRTNNSPLHF
>TRBV9|TRBJ1-1|-|-
TGTGCCAGCAGCACCGACGGGAACACTGAAGCTTTCTTT
CASSTDGNTEAFF
>TRBV6-4|TRBJ1-1|few|-
TGTGCCAGCAGTGTGGACTCTGGGACTGAAGCTTTCTTT
CASSVDSGTEAFF
>TRBV27|TRBJ2-5|-|-
TGTGCCGCGGGGGTGCGGGGGCAGGAGACCCAGTACTTC
CAAGVRGQETQYF
>TRBV7-2|TRBJ2-2|-|-
TGTGCCAGCAGCTTAGTAGTCTTTATAGGGATGAACACCGGGGAGCTGTTTTTT
CASSLVVFIGMNTGELFF
>TRBV2|TRBJ2-7|-|-
TGTGCCAGCCTCGGAACTACAGCCAGCTCCTACGAGCAGTACTTC
CASLGTTASSYEQYF
>TRBV9|TRBJ2-7|-|TRBD1
TGTGCCAGCAGCGGGGGACAGGACTACGAGCAGTACTTC
CASSGGQDYEQYF
>TRBV30|TRBJ1-5|-|-
TGTGCCTGGAGCTTAAAGAACAATCAGCCCCAGCATTTT
CAWSLKNNQPQHF
>TRBV29-1|TRBJ2-1|few|-
TGCAGCGTTGGTGTCAGCTCATACAATGAGCAGTTCTTC
CSVGVSSYNEQFF
>TRBV29-1|TRBJ1-2|few|-
TGCAGCGTTGATAAAGGGCCACGGGACTACACCTTC
CSVDKGPRDYTF
>TRBV7-9|TRBJ1-5|many|-
TGTGCCAGCAGCTTAGGGGGAGACAATCAGCCCCAGCATTTT
CASSLGGDNQPQHF
>TRBV9|TRBJ2-3|-|TRBD2
TGTGCCAGCAGCCTATTAGCGGGGGGAGGCACAGATACGCAGTATTTT
CASSLLAGGGTDTQYF
>TRBV7-8|TRBJ2-1|-|-
TGTGCCAGCAGCGGACCTTGGCGGGGTTGGGGCAATGAGCAGTTCTTC
CASSGPWRGWGNEQFF
>TRBV6-5|TRBJ1-2|once|-
TGTGCCAGCAGTCCATCCCAACAGGGAGGGTATGGCTACACCTTC
CASSPSQQGGYGYTF
>TRBV29-1|TRBJ1-2|-|-
TGCAGCGTAATACAGGGCTTTAACTATGGCTACACCTTC
CSVIQGFNYGYTF
>TRBV29-1|TRBJ2-3|few|TRBD2
TGCAGCGAACTAGCGGACACAGATACGCAGTATTTT
CSELADTDTQYF
>TRBV6-6|TRBJ2-7|-|-
TGTGCCAGCATTGGAGGGACCTACGAGCAGTACTTC
CASIGGTYEQYF
>TRBV25-1|TRBJ1-4|-|-
TGTGCCAGCAGTGAAGCACCTGCAACTAATGAAAAACTGTTTTTT
CASSEAPATNEKLFF
>TRBV29-1|TRBJ2-5|few|TRBD1
TGCAGCGCCCGGGACAGTTTGAAGACCCAGTACTTC
CSARDSLKTQYF
>TRBV27|TRBJ1-5|once|-
TGTGCCAGCAGTTCGGGACGGATTAGTCCCCAGCATTTT
CASSSGRISPQHF
>TRBV5-6|TRBJ1-2|-|TRBD1
TGTGCCAGCAGTCAACAGGGGGCCTATGGCTACACCTTC
CASSQQGAYGYTF
>TRBV6-5|TRBJ2-7|-|-
TGTGCCAGCAGTACCGGGACACACTACGAGCAGTACTTC
CASSTGTHYEQYF
>TRBV7-9|TRBJ2-7|-|-
TGTGCCAGCAGCTTCGACAGCTTCTACGAGCAGTACTTC
CASSFDSFYEQYF